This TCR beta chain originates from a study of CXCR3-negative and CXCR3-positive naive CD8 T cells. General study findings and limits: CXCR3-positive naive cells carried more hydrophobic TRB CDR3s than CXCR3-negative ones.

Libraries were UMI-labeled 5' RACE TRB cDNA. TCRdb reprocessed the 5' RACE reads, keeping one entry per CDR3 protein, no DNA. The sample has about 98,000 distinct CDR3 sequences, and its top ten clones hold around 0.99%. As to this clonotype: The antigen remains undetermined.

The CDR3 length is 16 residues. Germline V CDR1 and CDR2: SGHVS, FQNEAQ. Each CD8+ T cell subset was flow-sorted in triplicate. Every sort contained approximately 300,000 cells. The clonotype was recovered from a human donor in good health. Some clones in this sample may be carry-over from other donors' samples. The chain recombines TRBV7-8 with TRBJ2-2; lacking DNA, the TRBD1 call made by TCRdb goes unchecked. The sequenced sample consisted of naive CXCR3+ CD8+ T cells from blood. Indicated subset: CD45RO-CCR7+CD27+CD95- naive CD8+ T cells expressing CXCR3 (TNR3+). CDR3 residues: CASSLPGTGATGELFF.